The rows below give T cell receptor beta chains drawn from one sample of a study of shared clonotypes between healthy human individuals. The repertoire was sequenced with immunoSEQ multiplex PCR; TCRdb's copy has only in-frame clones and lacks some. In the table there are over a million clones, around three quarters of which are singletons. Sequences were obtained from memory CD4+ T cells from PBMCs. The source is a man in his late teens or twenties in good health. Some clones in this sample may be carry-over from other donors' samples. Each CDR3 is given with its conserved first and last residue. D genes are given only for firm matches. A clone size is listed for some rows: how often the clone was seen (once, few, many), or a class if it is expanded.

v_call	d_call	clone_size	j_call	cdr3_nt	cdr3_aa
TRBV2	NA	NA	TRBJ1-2	TGTGCCAGCAGTGGGCAGGGGTTTGGCTACACCTTC	CASSGQGFGYTF
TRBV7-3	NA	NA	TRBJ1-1	TGTGCCAGCAGCCAACGCAGGGAATCGACTGAAGCTTTCTTT	CASSQRRESTEAFF
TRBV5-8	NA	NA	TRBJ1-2	TGTGCCAGCAGCTTACAGGATTTTAACTATGGCTACACCTTC	CASSLQDFNYGYTF
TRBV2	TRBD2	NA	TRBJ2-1	TGTGCCAGCAGTGAGGGTCTAGCGGGAGTCAATGAGCAGTTCTTC	CASSEGLAGVNEQFF
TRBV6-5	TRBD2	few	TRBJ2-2	TGTGCCAGCAGATTAGCGGGAGCCCTTTCCGGGGAGCTGTTTTTT	CASRLAGALSGELFF
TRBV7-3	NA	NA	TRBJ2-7	TGTGCCAGCAGCTTAACAGCCCCCTACGAGCAGTACTTC	CASSLTAPYEQYF
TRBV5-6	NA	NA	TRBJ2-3	TGTGCCAGCAGCCTGAGGGGGGCCTATACGCAGTATTTT	CASSLRGAYTQYF
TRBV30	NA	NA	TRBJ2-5	TGTGCCTGGAGTCCAAGGGGGGAGACCCAGTACTTC	CAWSPRGETQYF
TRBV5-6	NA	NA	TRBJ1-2	TGTGCCAGCAGCCGCGACAGCTATGGCTACACCTTC	CASSRDSYGYTF
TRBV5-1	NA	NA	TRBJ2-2	TGCGCCAGCAGCTTGTTGGGGACTGACACCGGGGAGCTGTTTTTT	CASSLLGTDTGELFF
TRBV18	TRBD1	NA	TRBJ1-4	TGTGCCAGCTCATCCAATAGGGGGCCCGCTAATGAAAAACTGTTTTTT	CASSSNRGPANEKLFF
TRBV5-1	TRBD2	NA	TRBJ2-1	TGCGCCAGCAGCCCCCAGCCCACTAGCGGGAGGGGGGATGAGCAGTTCTTC	CASSPQPTSGRGDEQFF
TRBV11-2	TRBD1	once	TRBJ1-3	TGTGCCAGCAGCGTGGACAGGGGTAACACCATATATTTT	CASSVDRGNTIYF
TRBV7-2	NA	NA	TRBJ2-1	TGTGCCAGCAGCTTAGGTCCCCAGTTTTGGCCAGAAAATGAGCAGTTCTTC	CASSLGPQFWPENEQFF
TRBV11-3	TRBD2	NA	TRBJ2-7	TGTGCCAGCAGCTCCAGAGGGTACCTAGCGGGAAACTACGAGCAGTACTTC	CASSSRGYLAGNYEQYF
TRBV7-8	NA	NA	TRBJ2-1	TGTGCCAGCAGCCGTAGCTCCTCGTTCGGCGAGCAGTTCTTC	CASSRSSSFGEQFF
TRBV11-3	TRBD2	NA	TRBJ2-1	TGTGCCAGCAGTAGCGGGAGAGGATCCTACAATGAGCAGTTCTTC	CASSSGRGSYNEQFF
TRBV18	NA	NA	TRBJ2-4	TGTGCCAGCTCACCAGCAAGTGCAGGAATAAACATTCAGTACTTC	CASSPASAGINIQYF
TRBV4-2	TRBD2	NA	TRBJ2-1	TGTGCCAGCAGCCCCCCAAACATCTTGGTAGCGGGAGAGAGTGAGCAGTTCTTC	CASSPPNILVAGESEQFF
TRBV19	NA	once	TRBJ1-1	TGTGCCAGTAGTCGAACTCATAGACTAACTGAAGCTTTCTTT	CASSRTHRLTEAFF
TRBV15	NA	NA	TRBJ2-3	TGTGCCACCAGCAGAGATTCCCTTAAGGCGGGACGGGTCACAGATACGCAGTATTTT	CATSRDSLKAGRVTDTQYF
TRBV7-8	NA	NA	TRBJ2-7	TGTGCCAGCAGCGCCCGAACTGGGTACGAGCAGTACTTC	CASSARTGYEQYF
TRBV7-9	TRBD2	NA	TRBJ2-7	TGTGCCAGCAGCCCAACACTAGCGGGAGGGCCCGACGAGCAGTACTTC	CASSPTLAGGPDEQYF
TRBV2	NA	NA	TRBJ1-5	TGTGCCAGCAAGGGGGATAGCAATCAGCCCCAGCATTTT	CASKGDSNQPQHF
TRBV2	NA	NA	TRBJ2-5	TGTGCCAGCGATGGGACGCGAGCGTACTTC	CASDGTRAYF
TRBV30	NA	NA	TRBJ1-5	TGTGCCTGGAGTGAGTATGTGGGCAATCAGCCCCAGCATTTT	CAWSEYVGNQPQHF
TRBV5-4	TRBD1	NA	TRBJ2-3	TGTGCCAGCAGCTTGGGGAACCGGGACAGTCGCACAGATACGCAGTATTTT	CASSLGNRDSRTDTQYF
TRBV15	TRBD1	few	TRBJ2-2	TGTGCCACCCAGGGGGACAGGGGACTCGGGGAGCTGTTTTTT	CATQGDRGLGELFF
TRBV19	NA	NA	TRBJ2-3	TGTGCCAGCAGAACAGACGGGGGTTACACAGATACGCAGTATTTT	CASRTDGGYTDTQYF
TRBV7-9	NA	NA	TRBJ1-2	TGTGCCAGCAGCTCCGGACTGTTCCTTAACTATGGCTACACCTTC	CASSSGLFLNYGYTF
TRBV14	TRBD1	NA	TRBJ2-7	TGTGCCAGCAGCCGCCTCGGTACAGGGGTTTACGAGCAGTACTTC	CASSRLGTGVYEQYF
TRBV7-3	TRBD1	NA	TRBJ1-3	TGTGCCAGCAGCTTACGTCCGGCAAACAGGGGGCAGATCATATATTTT	CASSLRPANRGQIIYF
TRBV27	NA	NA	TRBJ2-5	TGTGCCAGCAGTTTAACGGGGTGGGCAGAGACCCAGTACTTC	CASSLTGWAETQYF
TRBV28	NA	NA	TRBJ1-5	TGTGCCAGCCGACGACAGACCAATCAGCCCCAGCATTTT	CASRRQTNQPQHF
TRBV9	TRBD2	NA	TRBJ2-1	TGTGCCAGCAGCGTAGTCGCGGGACTAGCATGGAATGAGCAGTTCTTC	CASSVVAGLAWNEQFF
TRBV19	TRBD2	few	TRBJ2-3	TGTGCCAGTAGTCCGCTAGCGGGGCCCACAGATACGCAGTATTTT	CASSPLAGPTDTQYF
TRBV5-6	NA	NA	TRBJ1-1	TGTGCCAGCAGCTTGTGGGGGAACCAGGTGGCCCGTATGAACACTGAAGCTTTCTTT	CASSLWGNQVARMNTEAFF
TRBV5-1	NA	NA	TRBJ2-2	TGCGCCAGCAGCATGGGCTCGAACACCGGGGAGCTGTTTTTT	CASSMGSNTGELFF
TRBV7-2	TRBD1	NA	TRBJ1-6	TGTGCCAGCAGCAGAGTAGCCCTGGACAGGTCTTATAATTCACCCCTCCACTTT	CASSRVALDRSYNSPLHF
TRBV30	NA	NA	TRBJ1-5	TGTGCCTGGAGTGGGGGGAGGAATCAGCCCCAGCATTTT	CAWSGGRNQPQHF
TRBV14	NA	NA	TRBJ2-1	TGTGCCAGCAGCCAAGCCACACTTAATGAGCAGTTCTTC	CASSQATLNEQFF
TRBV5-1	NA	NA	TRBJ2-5	TGCGCCAGCAGCTTGAGCGGCATGAACCTAGAGACCCAGTACTTC	CASSLSGMNLETQYF
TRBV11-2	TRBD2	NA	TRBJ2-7	TGTGCCAGCAGCTTAACCGCGGGAGGGCCCGGGGCCGAGCAGTACTTC	CASSLTAGGPGAEQYF
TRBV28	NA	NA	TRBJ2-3	TGTGCCAGCAGTTTAGGGGGGAGGAACACAGATACGCAGTATTTT	CASSLGGRNTDTQYF
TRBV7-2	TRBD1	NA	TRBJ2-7	TGTGCCAGCAGCTTCCAAACAGGGGGCGAGCAGTACTTC	CASSFQTGGEQYF
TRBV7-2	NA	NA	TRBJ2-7	TGTGCCAGCAGCTTAAGAAATTGGGAGTCCGAGCAGTACTTC	CASSLRNWESEQYF
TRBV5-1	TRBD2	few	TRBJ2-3	TGCGCCAGCAGCTTAATAGGAGGGAGGGCCGGGGATACGCAGTATTTT	CASSLIGGRAGDTQYF
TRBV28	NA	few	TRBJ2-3	TGTGCCAGCAGTCCCGGGGCCAGCACAGATACGCAGTATTTT	CASSPGASTDTQYF
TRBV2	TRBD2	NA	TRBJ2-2	TGTGCCAGCAGTGTCAATCGACTAGCGTACACCGGGGAGCTGTTTTTT	CASSVNRLAYTGELFF
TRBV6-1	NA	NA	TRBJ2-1	TGTGCCAGCAGTGGTTCGGCTCCCCCCGAGTTCTTC	CASSGSAPPEFF
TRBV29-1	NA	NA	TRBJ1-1	TGCAGCGTGGTGGATTGGCGGAACACTGAAGCTTTCTTT	CSVVDWRNTEAFF
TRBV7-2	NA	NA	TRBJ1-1	TGTGCCAGCAGCTCAAGTCCCGATGGGGAAGCTTTCTTT	CASSSSPDGEAFF
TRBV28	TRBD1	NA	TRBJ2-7	TGTGCCAGCAGTTTGATCCCCGGTCAGGGACAGGGCGCCTACGAGCAGTACTTC	CASSLIPGQGQGAYEQYF
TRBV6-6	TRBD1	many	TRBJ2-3	TGTGCCAGCAGTCCCCCAGAAGGGGGCGGCACAGATACGCAGTATTTT	CASSPPEGGGTDTQYF